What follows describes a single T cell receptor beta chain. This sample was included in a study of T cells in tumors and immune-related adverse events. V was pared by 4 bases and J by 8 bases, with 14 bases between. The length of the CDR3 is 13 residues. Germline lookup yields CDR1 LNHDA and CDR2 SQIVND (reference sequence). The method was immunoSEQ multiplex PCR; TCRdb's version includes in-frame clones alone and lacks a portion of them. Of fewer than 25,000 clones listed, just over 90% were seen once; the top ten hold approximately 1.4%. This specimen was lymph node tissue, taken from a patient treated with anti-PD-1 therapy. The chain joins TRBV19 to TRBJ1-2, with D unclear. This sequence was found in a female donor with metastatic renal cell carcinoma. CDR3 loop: CASSTGRTGGYTF. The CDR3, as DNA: TGTGCCAGTAGTACGGGAAGAACGGGGGGCTACACCTTC. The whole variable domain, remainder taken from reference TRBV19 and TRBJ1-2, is DGGITQSPKYLFRKEGQNVTLSCEQNLNHDAMYWYRQDPGQGLRLIYYSQIVNDFQKGDIAEGYSVSREKKESFPLTVTSAQKNPTAFYLCASSTGRTGGYTFGSGTRLTVV.